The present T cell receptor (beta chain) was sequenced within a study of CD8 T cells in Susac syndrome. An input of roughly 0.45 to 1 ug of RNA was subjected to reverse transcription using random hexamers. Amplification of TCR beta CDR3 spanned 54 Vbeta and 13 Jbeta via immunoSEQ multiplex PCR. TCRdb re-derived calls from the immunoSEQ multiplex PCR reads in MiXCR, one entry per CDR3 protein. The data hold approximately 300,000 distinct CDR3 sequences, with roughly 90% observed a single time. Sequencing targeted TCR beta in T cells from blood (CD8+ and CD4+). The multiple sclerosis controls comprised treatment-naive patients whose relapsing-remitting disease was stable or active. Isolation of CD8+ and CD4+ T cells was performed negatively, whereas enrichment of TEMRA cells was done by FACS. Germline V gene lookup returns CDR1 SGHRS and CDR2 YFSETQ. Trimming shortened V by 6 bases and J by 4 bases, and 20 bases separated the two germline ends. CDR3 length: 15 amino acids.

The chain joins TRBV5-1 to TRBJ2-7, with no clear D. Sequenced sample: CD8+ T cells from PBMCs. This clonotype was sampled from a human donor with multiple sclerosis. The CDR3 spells CASTLLYGPGYEQYF. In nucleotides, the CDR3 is TGCGCCAGCACCCTACTCTACGGCCCCGGGTACGAGCAGTACTTC. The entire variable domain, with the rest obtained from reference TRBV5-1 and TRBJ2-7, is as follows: KAGVTQTPRYLIKTRGQQVTLSCSPISGHRSVSWYQQTPGQGLQFLFEYFSETQRNKGNFPGRFSGRQFSNSRSEMNVSTLELGDSALYLCASTLLYGPGYEQYFGPGTRLTVT.